This T cell receptor beta chain was sequenced during a study of blood T cell repertoires in COVID-19. The CDR3 length is 16 residues. The V segment lost 4 bases and the J segment 7 bases; nucleotides outside the gene matches: 10. Germline V gene data show CDR1 as SGHKS and CDR2 as YYEKEE (reference sequence). Original analysis: Counts of nucleated cells, estimated from reference gene primer amplification, were obtained. Clones were sequenced by immunoSEQ multiplex PCR, and TCRdb holds only the in-frame ones, with some missing. That table supplies the V and J calls and clone size; D and trimming were determined from the DNA. The sample carries 350,000 to 400,000 clones, 88% recorded once. The participants were between about 18 and 90 years old and came from about two dozen US areas. Recovery among Cohort 3 donors was established by two negative PCRs, clearance, or symptom resolution.

This receptor was taken from a woman between 18 and 29 years old who had recovered from COVID-19. Sequencing used PBMCs or T cells enriched from blood (not recorded which). The rearrangement uses TRBV5-5 and TRBJ1-5, with 11 positions matching TRBD1. The CDR3 bases are TGTGCCAGCAGCGCAATGGGACAGGGGGGGGGACAGCCCCAGCATTTT. As protein: CASSAMGQGGGQPQHF.